Below, 16 T cell receptor beta chains from the same sample are listed, as sequenced in a study of blood T cell repertoires in COVID-19. The protocol was immunoSEQ multiplex PCR, while the TCRdb copy is restricted to in-frame clones and leaves out a portion. The table has 300,000 to 350,000 clones, about 90% seen once. The sequenced sample consisted of peripheral blood. Receptor source: a man younger than 35 with active or convalescent COVID-19.

This chain joins TRBV6-6 and TRBJ1-2; 10 bases map to TRBD1. V lost 10 bases to trimming and J lost 4 bases; unmatched junction nucleotides: 9. The CDR3 sequence is 14 residues long. Looked up from germline, CDR1 is MNHNY and CDR2 is SVGAGI (reference sequence). CDR3 nucleotides: TGTGCCATCGGCAGGACAGGGGGTAGCTATGGCTACACCTTC. Residues: CAIGRTGGSYGYTF.

This chain joins TRBV2 and TRBJ2-5; D gene unclear. This CDR3 contains 11 residues. The V gene's germline CDR1 is SNHLY and CDR2 FYNNEI. Trimming cost V 3 bases and J 6 bases, with 5 bases left between them. Written as DNA, the CDR3 is TGTGCCAGCAGTGACTTTAAGACCCAGTACTTC. It specifies CASSDFKTQYF.

This chain joins TRBV9 and TRBJ1-1; TRBD1 matches at 9 bases. Per germline, CDR1 SGDLS and CDR2 YYNGEE. J gave up 4 bases and V 4 bases, and 8 bases lay outside the gene matches. The CDR3 is made up of 15 amino acids. CDR3 sequence (DNA): TGTGCCAGCAGCACGACAGGGGGATGGGCCACTGAAGCTTTCTTT. The encoded protein is CASSTTGGWATEAFF.

The V and J genes are TRBV7-8 and TRBJ2-7, with 7 positions matching TRBD1. The CDR3 sequence is 15 residues long. V lost 6 bases and J lost 0; bases outside the gene matches: 8. Per germline, CDR1 SGHVS and CDR2 FQNEAQ. The CDR3 DNA reads TGTGCCAGCAGACCTAGACAGGGAATCTCCTACGAGCAGTACTTC. It translates to CASRPRQGISYEQYF.

This clone was counted once. The chain recombines TRBV6-5 with TRBJ2-5; TRBD2 might be the D (5 bases). There are 13 residues in the CDR3. V lost 5 bases, J lost 8 bases, and 15 bases lay in between. Germline-derived CDR1 and CDR2 are MNHEY and SVGAGI. In DNA, the CDR3 is TGTGCCAGCAGTCCGGACGGGAAGAGAACCCAGTACTTC. This sequence encodes CASSPDGKRTQYF.

This clone was counted only a few times. The genes are TRBV10-3 and TRBJ1-5; D ambiguous. This CDR3 contains 13 residues. From germline, CDR1 is ENHRY and CDR2 SYGVKD. Trimming left V 0 bases short and J 5 bases short, with 5 bases between. The CDR3 sequence: CAISESGDQPQHF. The CDR3 region has the DNA TGTGCCATCAGTGAGTCTGGAGATCAGCCCCAGCATTTT.

The chain joins TRBV29-1 to TRBJ2-1; 8 bases fit TRBD1. The germline CDR1 and CDR2 sequences are SQVTM and ANQGSEA. CDR3 length: 13 amino acids. The trim removed 7 bases at V and 1 base at J, leaving 3 bases unmatched. This chain's CDR3 is CSATGGSYNEQFF. The CDR3 DNA sequence: TGCAGCGCTACAGGGGGATCCTACAATGAGCAGTTCTTC.

In its sample, this clone was seen once. The chain joins TRBV27 to TRBJ2-7, with 10 nucleotides matching TRBD2. The ends lost 11 bases at V and 6 bases at J; junction bases unmatched: 13. The germline V gene has CDR1 MNHEY and CDR2 SMNVEV (reference sequence). The length of the CDR3 is 14 residues. The CDR3 loop is CASIPLAGASEQYF. The DNA of the CDR3 is TGTGCCTCCATCCCCCTAGCGGGAGCTTCCGAGCAGTACTTC.

V gene TRBV12-5 combines with J gene TRBJ1-5, with 7 nucleotides matching TRBD1. This CDR3 is 17 amino acids long. Germline V gene sequence: CDR1 LGHNT, CDR2 FRNRAP. V lost 4 bases and J lost 3; bases outside the gene matches: 12. The DNA for the CDR3 is TGTGCTAGTGGTTCCGGTCAAGACGGACAGGACAATCAGCCCCAGCATTTT. It codes for CASGSGQDGQDNQPQHF.

Only one count was recorded for this clone. The V gene is TRBV28, the J gene TRBJ2-5; 10 bases fit TRBD1. CDR1 is MDHEN and CDR2 is SYDVKM in the germline V gene. The CDR3 contains 15 residues. J gave up 4 bases and V 6 bases, and 8 bases lay outside the gene matches. The CDR3, as DNA: TGTGCCAGCAGCACACGAGACAGGGGGCGAGAGACCCAGTACTTC. This encodes CASSTRDRGRETQYF. The full variable domain, completed using reference TRBV28 and TRBJ2-5, is DVKVTQSSRYLVKRTGEKVFLECVQDMDHENMFWYRQDPGLGLRLIYFSYDVKMKEKGDIPEGYSVSREKKERFSLILESASTNQTSMYLCASSTRDRGRETQYFGPGTRLLVL.

In this sample, this clone turned up once. The chain links TRBV7-8 to TRBJ2-7, with D tentatively TRBD2 (6 bases). CDR3 length: 13 residues. Germline V lookup: CDR1 SGHVS, CDR2 FQNEAQ. Trimming stripped 10 bases from V and 2 bases from J, with 15 bases between. CDR3 coding DNA: TGTGCCACGGCCAGGGACTTCACCTACGAGCAGTACTTC. Amino acid sequence: CATARDFTYEQYF. Supplemented by reference TRBV7-8 and TRBJ2-7, the full variable domain reads GAGVSQSPRYKVAKRGQDVALRCDPISGHVSLFWYQQALGQGPEFLTYFQNEAQLDKSGLPSDRFFAERPEGSVSTLKIQRTQQEDSAVYLCATARDFTYEQYFGPGTRLTVT.

This chain uses TRBV12-3 or TRBV12-4 with TRBJ1-2; no definite D call. Trimming left V 2 bases short and J 0 bases short, with 4 bases between. CDR3 length: 13 amino acids. The CDR3 here is CASSLKPNYGYTF. In DNA, the CDR3 is TGTGCCAGCAGTTTAAAGCCTAACTATGGCTACACCTTC.

This clone was found once. J is TRBJ2-1 and V is TRBV3-1 (or the pseudogene TRBV3-2); D perhaps matches TRBD2 (6 bases). The CDR3 has 17 residues. Trimming stripped 4 bases from V and 9 bases from J, with 25 bases between. From germline, CDR1 is LGHDT and CDR2 YNNKEL (reference sequence). The CDR3 sequence is CASSPKTRPRGPPEQFF. The DNA of the CDR3 is TGTGCCAGCAGCCCCAAGACTAGACCGAGAGGCCCTCCTGAGCAGTTCTTC.

The rearrangement links TRBV6-6 to TRBJ2-1; perhaps TRBD2 as D (6 bases). Trimming cost V 0 bases and J 4 bases, with 13 bases left between them. This CDR3 comprises 16 residues. The germline gives CDR1 MNHNY, CDR2 SVGAGI (reference sequence). CDR3 DNA sequence: TGTGCCAGCAGTTACTCGAGGGGCGGGGTATACAATGAGCAGTTCTTC. This translates into CASSYSRGGVYNEQFF.

The chain combines TRBV5-1 with TRBJ1-4, with TRBD1 matching over 7 bases. CDR3 length equals 15 residues. The V gene end was trimmed by 3 bases and the J gene end by 5 bases; junction bases not matched to a gene: 7. Germline-derived CDR1 and CDR2 are SGHRS and YFSETQ. CDR3 DNA: TGCGCCAGCAGCTGGACCGGGACAGCAAATGAAAAACTGTTTTTT. Protein sequence: CASSWTGTANEKLFF.

J is TRBJ1-5 and V is TRBV5-3, with a weak D call TRBD1 (6 bases). TRBV5-3 is recorded as an ORF, its role being uncertain. The length of the CDR3 is 16 residues. The V gene lost 2 bases and the J gene lost 3 bases, with 15 bases spanning the gap. CDR3: CARSFSPNRDNQPQHF. The CDR3 nucleotides are TGTGCCAGAAGCTTCAGCCCTAACAGGGACAATCAGCCCCAGCATTTT.